This T cell receptor (beta chain) was captured in a study of blood T cell repertoires in COVID-19 (dated by TCRdb to the early 2020s). Regarding the complete study: Collaborator samples came from the United States, Italy and Spain and covered acute and convalescent phases of COVID-19. The prospective study material was composed of cDNA or gDNA derived from T cells, B-cell-depleted T cells, or PBMCs. The dataset comprised deeply sampled blood TCRbeta repertoires from subjects exposed to, actively infected with, or recovered from COVID-19. A freely available public database, intended as a resource for researchers studying the immune response to SARS-CoV-2, is where the repertoires were released. Samples came from the ongoing ImmuneRACE study (first 160 participants) plus 1,254 subjects from 6 global collaborators. Nearly every sample came with metadata listing a de-identified subject ID, COVID-19 status, age in years and sex. Where HLA class I and class II types were available, the types were taken from metadata supplied by the sample provider, not from assay-based typing. What the work shows at the level of the full study, not this receptor alone: The quantity of clinical and demographic metadata differed by source and by participant and was supplied without curation.

One collaborating source in Seattle enrolled patients during active infection and followed them longitudinally through the course of disease. Whole blood was collected in K2EDTA tubes by collaborating institutions according to the institutions' own protocols. Collaborator samples were shipped for TCRbeta analysis as frozen whole blood, isolated PBMCs, or DNA extracted from either sample type. Here V drops 4 bases and J drops 2 bases, and the junction holds 8 bases not matched to any gene. The CDR3 goes from the cysteine to the phenylalanine over 16 residues. Just CDR3 DNA is preserved here, 48 bases in frame from base 1. The germline V gene yields SGHVS for CDR1 and FQNEAQ for CDR2. The immunoSEQ Assay, a bias-controlled multiplex PCR, was used to amplify TCRbeta CDR3 regions from genomic DNA. The original methods were these. The number of nucleated cells in each sample was estimated from the amplification of reference gene primers within the assay. To quantify the absolute abundance of each unique TCRbeta CDR3 rearrangement, sequence reads were collapsed and filtered. For each sample, productive Simpson clonality was calculated as the square root of Simpson's diversity index across productive rearrangements. TCRdb retrieved this table from immuneACCESS and kept in-frame rearrangements only. Not all clones are present; in checked studies, unresolved V genes account for under half, and no reason is known for the remainder. V and J calls and clone size come straight from that table; D and trimming were deduced from the DNA. In this sample the table shows 200,000 to 250,000 clones, under 90% of which occur a single time. Roughly a tenth of the sample comes from the top ten.

This clone showed up just a few times. Its cognate antigen has yet to be identified. Base qualities are not recorded, but no much larger clone differs from it by a single base. The sample comprised peripheral blood. The clonotype comes from an elderly woman with COVID-19, enrolled during active disease. Here the chain combines TRBV7-8 and TRBJ1-3; TRBD1 lines up with 7 middle nucleotides. The encoded CDR3 is CASSSRTGTAGNTIYF. The sequenced DNA is TGTGCCAGCAGCTCCCGAACCGGGACAGCTGGAAACACCATATATTTT.